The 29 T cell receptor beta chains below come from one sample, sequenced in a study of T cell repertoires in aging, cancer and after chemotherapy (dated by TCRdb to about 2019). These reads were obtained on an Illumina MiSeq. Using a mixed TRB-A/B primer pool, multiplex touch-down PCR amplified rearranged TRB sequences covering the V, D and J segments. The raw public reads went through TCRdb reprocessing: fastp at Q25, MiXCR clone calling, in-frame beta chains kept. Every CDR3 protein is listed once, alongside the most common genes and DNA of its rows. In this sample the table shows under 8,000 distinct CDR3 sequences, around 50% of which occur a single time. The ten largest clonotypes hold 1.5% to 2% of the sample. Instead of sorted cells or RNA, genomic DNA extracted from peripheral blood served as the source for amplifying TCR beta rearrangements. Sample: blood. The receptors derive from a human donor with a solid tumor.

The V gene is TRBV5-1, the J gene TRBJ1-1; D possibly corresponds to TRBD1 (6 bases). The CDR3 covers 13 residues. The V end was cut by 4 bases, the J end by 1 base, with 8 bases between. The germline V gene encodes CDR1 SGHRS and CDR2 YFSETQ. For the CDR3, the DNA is TGCGCCAGCAGCCCGGGACAGAACACTGAAGCTTTCTTT. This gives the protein CASSPGQNTEAFF.

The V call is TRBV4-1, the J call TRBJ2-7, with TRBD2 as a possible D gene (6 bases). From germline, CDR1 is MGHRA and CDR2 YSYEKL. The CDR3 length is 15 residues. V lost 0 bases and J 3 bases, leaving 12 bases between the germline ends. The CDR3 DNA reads TGCGCCAGCAGCCAAGATAAGCGGGCGGTCTACGAGCAGTACTTC. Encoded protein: CASSQDKRAVYEQYF.

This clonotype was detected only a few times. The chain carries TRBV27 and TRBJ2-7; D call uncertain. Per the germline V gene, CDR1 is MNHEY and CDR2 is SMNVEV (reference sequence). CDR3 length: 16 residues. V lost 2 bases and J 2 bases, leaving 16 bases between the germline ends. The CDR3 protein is CASSLALEVDPYEQYF. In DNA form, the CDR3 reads TGTGCCAGCAGTTTAGCGCTAGAGGTAGACCCCTACGAGCAGTACTTC.

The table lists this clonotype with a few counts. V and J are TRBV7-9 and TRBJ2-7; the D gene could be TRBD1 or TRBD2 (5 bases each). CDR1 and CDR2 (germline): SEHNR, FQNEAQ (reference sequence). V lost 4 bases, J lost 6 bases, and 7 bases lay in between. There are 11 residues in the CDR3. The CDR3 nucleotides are TGTGCCAGCAGCTCCGGGACCGAGCAGTACTTC. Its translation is CASSSGTEQYF.

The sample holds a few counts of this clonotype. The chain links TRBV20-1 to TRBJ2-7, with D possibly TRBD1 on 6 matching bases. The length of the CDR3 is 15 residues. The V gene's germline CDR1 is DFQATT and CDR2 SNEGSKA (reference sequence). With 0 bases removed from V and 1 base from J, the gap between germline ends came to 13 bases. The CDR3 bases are TGCAGTGCTAGAGATCGGCAGGGGCCATCCTACGAGCAGTACTTC. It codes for CSARDRQGPSYEQYF.

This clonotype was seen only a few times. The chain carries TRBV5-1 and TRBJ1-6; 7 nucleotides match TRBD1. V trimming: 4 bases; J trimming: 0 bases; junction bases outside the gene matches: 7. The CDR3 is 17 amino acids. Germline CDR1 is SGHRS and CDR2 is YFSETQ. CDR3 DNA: TGCGCCAGCAGCGCCGGACAGGCGAGCTCCTATAATTCACCCCTCCACTTT. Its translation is CASSAGQASSYNSPLHF.

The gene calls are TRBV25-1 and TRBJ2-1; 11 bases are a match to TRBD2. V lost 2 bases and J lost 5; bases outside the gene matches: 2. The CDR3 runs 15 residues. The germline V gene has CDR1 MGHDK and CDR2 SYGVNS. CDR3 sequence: CASSELAGGHNEQFF. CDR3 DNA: TGTGCCAGCAGTGAACTAGCGGGAGGCCACAATGAGCAGTTCTTC.

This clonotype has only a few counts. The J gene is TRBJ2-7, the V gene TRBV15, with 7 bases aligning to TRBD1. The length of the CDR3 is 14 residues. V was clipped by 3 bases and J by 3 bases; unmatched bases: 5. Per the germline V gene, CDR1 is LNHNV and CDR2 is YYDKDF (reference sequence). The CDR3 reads CATSSSDRVYEQYF. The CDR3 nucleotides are TGTGCCACCAGCAGTTCTGACAGGGTCTACGAGCAGTACTTC.

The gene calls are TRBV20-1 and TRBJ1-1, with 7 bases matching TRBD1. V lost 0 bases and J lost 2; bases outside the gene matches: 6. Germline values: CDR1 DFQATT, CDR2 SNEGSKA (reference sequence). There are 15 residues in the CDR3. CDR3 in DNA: TGCAGTGCTAGAGACTCACAGGGGTATAACACTGAAGCTTTCTTT. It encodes CSARDSQGYNTEAFF.

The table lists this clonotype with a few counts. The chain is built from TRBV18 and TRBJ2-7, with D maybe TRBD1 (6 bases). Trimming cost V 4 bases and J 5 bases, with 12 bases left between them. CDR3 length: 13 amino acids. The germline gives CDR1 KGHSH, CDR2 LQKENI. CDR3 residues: CASSLGTGHEQYF. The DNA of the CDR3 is TGTGCCAGCTCACTCGGAACAGGGCACGAGCAGTACTTC.

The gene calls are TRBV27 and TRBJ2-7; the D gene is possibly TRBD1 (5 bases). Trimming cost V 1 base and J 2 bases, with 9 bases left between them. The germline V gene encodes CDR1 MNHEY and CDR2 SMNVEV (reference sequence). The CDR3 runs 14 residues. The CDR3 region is CASSLWAGPYEQYF. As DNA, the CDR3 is TGTGCCAGCAGTTTATGGGCAGGGCCCTACGAGCAGTACTTC.

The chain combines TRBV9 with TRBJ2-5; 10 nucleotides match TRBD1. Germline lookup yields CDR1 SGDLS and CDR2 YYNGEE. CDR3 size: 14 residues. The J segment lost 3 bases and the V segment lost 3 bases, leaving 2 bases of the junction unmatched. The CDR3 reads CASSAGTGEETQYF. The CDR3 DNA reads TGTGCCAGCAGCGCCGGGACAGGGGAAGAGACCCAGTACTTC.

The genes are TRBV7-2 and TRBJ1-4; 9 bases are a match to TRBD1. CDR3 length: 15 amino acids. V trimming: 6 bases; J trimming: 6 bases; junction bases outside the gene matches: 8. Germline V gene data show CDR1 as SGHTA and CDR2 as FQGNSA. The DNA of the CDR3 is TGTGCCAGCAGTTTCCGGCGGACAGGGGATGAAAAACTGTTTTTT. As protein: CASSFRRTGDEKLFF.

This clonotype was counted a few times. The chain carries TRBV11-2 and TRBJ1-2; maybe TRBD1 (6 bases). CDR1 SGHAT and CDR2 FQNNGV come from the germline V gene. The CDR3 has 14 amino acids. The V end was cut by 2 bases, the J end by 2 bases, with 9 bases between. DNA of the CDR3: TGTGCCAGCAGCTTAATCCAGGGGAACTATGGCTACACCTTC. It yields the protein CASSLIQGNYGYTF.

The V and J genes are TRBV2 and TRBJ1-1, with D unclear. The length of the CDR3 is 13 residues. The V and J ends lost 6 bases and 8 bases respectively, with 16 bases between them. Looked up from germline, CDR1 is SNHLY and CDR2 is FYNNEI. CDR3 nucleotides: TGTGCCAGCAGGATCGAGGAAGGTGGCGAAGCTTTCTTT. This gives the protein CASRIEEGGEAFF. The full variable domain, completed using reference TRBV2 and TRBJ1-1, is EPEVTQTPSHQVTQMGQEVILRCVPISNHLYFYWYRQILGQKVEFLVSFYNNEISEKSEIFDDQFSVERPDGSNFTLKIRSTKLEDSAMYFCASRIEEGGEAFFGQGTRLTVV.

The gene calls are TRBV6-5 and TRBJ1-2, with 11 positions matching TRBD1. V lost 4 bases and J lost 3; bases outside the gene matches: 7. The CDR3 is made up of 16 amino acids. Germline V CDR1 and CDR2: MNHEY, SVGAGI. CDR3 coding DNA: TGTGCCAGCAGTTTGGGACAGGGGGTGTATGACTATGGCTACACCTTC. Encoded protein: CASSLGQGVYDYGYTF.

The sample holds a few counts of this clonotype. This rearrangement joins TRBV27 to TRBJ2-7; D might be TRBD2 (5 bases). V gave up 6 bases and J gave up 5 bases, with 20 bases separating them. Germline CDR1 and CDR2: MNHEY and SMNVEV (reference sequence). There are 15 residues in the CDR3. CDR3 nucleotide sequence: TGTGCCAGCAGGCCCTTCTTGGGGAGAGCGAACGAGCAGTACTTC. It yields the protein CASRPFLGRANEQYF.

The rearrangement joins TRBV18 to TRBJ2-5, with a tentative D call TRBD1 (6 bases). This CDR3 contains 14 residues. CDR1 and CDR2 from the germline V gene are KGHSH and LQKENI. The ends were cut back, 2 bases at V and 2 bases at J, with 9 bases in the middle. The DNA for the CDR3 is TGTGCCAGCTCACCAAACACAGGGCAAGAGACCCAGTACTTC. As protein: CASSPNTGQETQYF.

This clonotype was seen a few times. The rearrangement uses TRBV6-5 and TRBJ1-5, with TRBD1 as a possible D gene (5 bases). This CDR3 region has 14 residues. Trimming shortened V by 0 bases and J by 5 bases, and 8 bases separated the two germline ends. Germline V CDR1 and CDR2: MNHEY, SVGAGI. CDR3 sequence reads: CASSYSLGDQPQHF. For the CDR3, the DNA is TGTGCCAGCAGTTACTCGTTGGGGGATCAGCCCCAGCATTTT.

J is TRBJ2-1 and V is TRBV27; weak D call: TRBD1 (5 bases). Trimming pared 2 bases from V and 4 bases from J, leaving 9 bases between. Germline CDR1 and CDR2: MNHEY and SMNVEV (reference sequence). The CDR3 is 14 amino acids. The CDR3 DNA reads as TGTGCCAGCAGTTTACTCACAGGTTACAATGAGCAGTTCTTC. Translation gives CASSLLTGYNEQFF.

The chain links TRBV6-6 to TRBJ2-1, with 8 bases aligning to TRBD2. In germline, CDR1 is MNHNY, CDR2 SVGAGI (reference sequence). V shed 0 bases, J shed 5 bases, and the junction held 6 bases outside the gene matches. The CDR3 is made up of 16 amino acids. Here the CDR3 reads CASSYSIAGRDNEQFF. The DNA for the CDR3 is TGTGCCAGCAGTTACTCAATAGCGGGGAGGGACAATGAGCAGTTCTTC.

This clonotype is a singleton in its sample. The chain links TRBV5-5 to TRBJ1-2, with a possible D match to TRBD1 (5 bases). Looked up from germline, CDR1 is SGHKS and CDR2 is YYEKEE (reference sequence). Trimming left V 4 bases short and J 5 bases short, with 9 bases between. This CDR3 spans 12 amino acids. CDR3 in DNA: TGTGCCAGCAGCCCGGAGGGGTATGGCTACACCTTC. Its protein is CASSPEGYGYTF.

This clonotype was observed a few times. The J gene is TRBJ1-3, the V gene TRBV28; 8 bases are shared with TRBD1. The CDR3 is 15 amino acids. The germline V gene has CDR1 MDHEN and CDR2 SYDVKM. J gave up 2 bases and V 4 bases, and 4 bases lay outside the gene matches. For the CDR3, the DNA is TGTGCCAGCAGTTCTGGACAGGGTACTGGAAACACCATATATTTT. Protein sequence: CASSSGQGTGNTIYF. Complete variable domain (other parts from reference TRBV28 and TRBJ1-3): DVKVTQSSRYLVKRTGEKVFLECVQDMDHENMFWYRQDPGLGLRLIYFSYDVKMKEKGDIPEGYSVSREKKERFSLILESASTNQTSMYLCASSSGQGTGNTIYFGEGSWLTVV.

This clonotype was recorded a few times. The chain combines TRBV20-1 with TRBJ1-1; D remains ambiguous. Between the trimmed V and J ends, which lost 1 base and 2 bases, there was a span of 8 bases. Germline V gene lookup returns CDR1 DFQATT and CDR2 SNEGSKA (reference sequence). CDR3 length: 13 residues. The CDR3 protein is CSARASRNTEAFF. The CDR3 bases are TGCAGTGCTAGAGCGTCGAGAAACACTGAAGCTTTCTTT.

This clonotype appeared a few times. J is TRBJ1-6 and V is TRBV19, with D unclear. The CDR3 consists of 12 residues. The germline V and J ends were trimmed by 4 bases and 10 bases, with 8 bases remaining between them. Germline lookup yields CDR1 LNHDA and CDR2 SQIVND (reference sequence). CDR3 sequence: CASSTARSPLHF. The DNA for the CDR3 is TGTGCCAGTAGTACGGCCCGCTCACCCCTCCACTTT.

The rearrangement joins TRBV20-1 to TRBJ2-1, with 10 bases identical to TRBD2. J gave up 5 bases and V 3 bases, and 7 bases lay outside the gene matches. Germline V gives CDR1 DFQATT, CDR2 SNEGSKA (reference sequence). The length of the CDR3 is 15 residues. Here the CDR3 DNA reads TGCAGTGCTAGGGTGAGGACTAGCGGAAACAATGAGCAGTTCTTC. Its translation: CSARVRTSGNNEQFF.

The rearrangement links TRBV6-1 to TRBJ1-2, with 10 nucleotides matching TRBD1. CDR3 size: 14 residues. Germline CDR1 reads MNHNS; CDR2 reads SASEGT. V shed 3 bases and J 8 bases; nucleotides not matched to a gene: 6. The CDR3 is CASSEDRGTGGYTF. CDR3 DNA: TGTGCCAGCAGTGAGGACAGGGGGACGGGCGGCTACACCTTC.

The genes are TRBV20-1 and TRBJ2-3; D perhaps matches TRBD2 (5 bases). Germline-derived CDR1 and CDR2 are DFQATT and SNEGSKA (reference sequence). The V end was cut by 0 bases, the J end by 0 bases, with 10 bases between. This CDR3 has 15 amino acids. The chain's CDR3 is CSARDRTGSTDTQYF. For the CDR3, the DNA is TGCAGTGCTAGAGATAGGACGGGAAGCACAGATACGCAGTATTTT.

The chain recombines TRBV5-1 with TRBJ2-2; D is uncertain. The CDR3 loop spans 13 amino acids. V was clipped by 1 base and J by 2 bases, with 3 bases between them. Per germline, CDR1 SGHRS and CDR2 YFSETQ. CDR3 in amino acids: CASSLFNTGELFF. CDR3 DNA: TGCGCCAGCAGCTTGTTTAACACCGGGGAGCTGTTTTTT.